One sample yielded the 25 T cell receptor beta chains listed below, sequenced in a study of PD-L1 blockade in urothelial cancer. Time point denoted: peripheral blood 6 weeks after treatment start. The repertoire was sequenced with immunoSEQ multiplex PCR; TCRdb's copy has only in-frame clones and lacks some. The profile covers 120,000 or so clones, with roughly 82% appearing a single time and roughly 2.4% taken by the ten largest. Here the sequenced sample was PBMCs, taken around atezolizumab (anti-PD-L1) treatment. These receptors all come from a man over 45 with urothelial cancer.

This chain joins TRBV27 and TRBJ2-1; tentatively, D is TRBD1 (5 bases). The CDR3 covers 13 residues. Germline values: CDR1 MNHEY, CDR2 SMNVEV (reference sequence). V was shortened by 6 bases and J by 5 bases, with 11 bases between the two germline ends. The CDR3 bases are TGTGCCAGCAGCCCAAGGGGAAACAATGAGCAGTTCTTC. It encodes CASSPRGNNEQFF.

This clone came up many times. The chain carries TRBV19 and TRBJ1-3; D unresolved. Per the germline V gene, CDR1 is LNHDA and CDR2 is SQIVND (reference sequence). CDR3 length: 15 residues. The V gene lost 9 bases and the J gene lost 0 bases, with 15 bases spanning the gap. CDR3: CASRIDTNSGNTIYF. In DNA form, the CDR3 reads TGTGCCAGCAGGATCGACACAAACTCTGGAAACACCATATATTTT.

This clone was found a few times. The chain carries TRBV4-1 and TRBJ2-3, with 8 bases identical to TRBD2. From germline, CDR1 is MGHRA and CDR2 YSYEKL. The CDR3 extends over 16 amino acids. Trimming cost V 0 bases and J 7 bases; bases outside gene matches: 9. This chain's CDR3 is CASSQDQGTSRNTQYF. The CDR3 nucleotides read TGCGCCAGCAGCCAAGATCAGGGGACTAGTCGAAATACGCAGTATTTT.

The V call is TRBV27, the J call TRBJ2-1; D perhaps matches TRBD1 (5 bases). The CDR3 extends over 13 amino acids. V was pared by 2 bases and J by 6 bases, with 8 bases between. CDR1 is MNHEY and CDR2 is SMNVEV in the germline V gene (reference sequence). CDR3 residues: CASSLQGSNEQFF. Written as DNA, the CDR3 is TGTGCCAGCAGTTTACAGGGTTCCAATGAGCAGTTCTTC.

The chain employs TRBV6-5 and TRBJ2-7; TRBD2 is a possible D gene (6 bases). There are 13 residues in the CDR3. Germline V gives CDR1 MNHEY, CDR2 SVGAGI. In DNA, the CDR3 is TGTGCTAGTGGGGGTGGTAGCGGCTACGAGCAGTACTTC. Amino acids: CASGGGSGYEQYF.

The chain employs TRBV5-1 and TRBJ2-5; possible D gene TRBD1, 6 bases. CDR1 is SGHRS, CDR2 YFSETQ, per germline. Trimming took off 4 bases at V and 0 bases at J, with 7 bases between the two ends. The CDR3 length is 13 residues. CDR3 sequence (DNA): TGCGCCAGCAGCCGGGACAACCAAGAGACCCAGTACTTC. Translation gives CASSRDNQETQYF.

This sequence joins TRBV28 and TRBJ2-7; the match to TRBD1 covers 7 bases. The J segment lost 12 bases and the V segment lost 6 bases, leaving 11 bases of the junction unmatched. CDR3 size: 12 residues. From germline, CDR1 is MDHEN and CDR2 SYDVKM. In DNA form, the CDR3 reads TGTGCCAGCAGAAACAGACAGGGCACGGGGTACTTC. Residues: CASRNRQGTGYF.

This sequence joins TRBV27 and TRBJ2-1; 13 bases agree with TRBD2. The CDR3 is made up of 16 amino acids. Germline CDR1 and CDR2: MNHEY and SMNVEV (reference sequence). V dropped 3 bases and J dropped 7; count of bases not matched to a gene: 6. CDR3 in amino acids: CASSFTETSGRNEQFF. The DNA of the CDR3 is TGTGCCAGCAGTTTCACTGAGACTAGCGGGAGGAATGAGCAGTTCTTC.

The CDR3 loop reads CASSSDWGAYEQYF. CDR3 DNA: TGCGCCAGCAGTTCCGACTGGGGAGCCTACGAGCAGTACTTC. This chain links TRBV5-1 with TRBJ2-7; possibly TRBD2 for D (5 bases). The CDR3 has 14 amino acids. CDR1 SGHRS and CDR2 YFSETQ come from the germline V gene. The V gene lost 5 bases and the J gene lost 2 bases, with 14 bases spanning the gap.

This clone was observed a few times. This CDR3 is CAISESGQYGYTF. CDR3 nucleotides: TGTGCCATCAGTGAGTCGGGACAGTATGGCTACACCTTC. This chain joins TRBV10-3 and TRBJ1-2, with TRBD1 matching over 7 bases. In germline, CDR1 is ENHRY, CDR2 SYGVKD. The V and J ends lost 0 bases and 5 bases, in that order; junction bases with no gene match: 0. The CDR3 runs 13 residues.

The V call is TRBV5-1, the J call TRBJ2-5; D is possibly TRBD2 (5 bases). CDR1 is SGHRS and CDR2 is YFSETQ in the germline V gene. The ends were cut back, 0 bases at V and 4 bases at J, with 7 bases in the middle. The CDR3 spans 13 residues. The CDR3 DNA reads as TGCGCCAGCAGCTTGGGTGGAGGAGAGACCCAGTACTTC. This gives the protein CASSLGGGETQYF.

The rearrangement uses TRBV30 and TRBJ2-3; 7 bases are a match to TRBD2. Germline CDR1 is GTSNPN and CDR2 is SVGIG (reference sequence). The CDR3 length is 15 residues. V gave up 5 bases and J gave up 8 bases; unmatched junction bases: 16. The CDR3 loop reads CAWAGTTLPWGTQYF. CDR3 DNA: TGTGCCTGGGCCGGGACTACTCTTCCGTGGGGTACGCAGTATTTT.

This clone has just one count. The CDR3 DNA sequence: TGTGCCAGTAGAGACAGCTTCATGAACACTGAAGCTTTCTTT. Residues: CASRDSFMNTEAFF. The V call is TRBV19, the J call TRBJ1-1; a possible D gene is TRBD1 (5 bases). The length of the CDR3 is 14 residues. Germline V gene lookup returns CDR1 LNHDA and CDR2 SQIVND (reference sequence). The V gene lost 6 bases and the J gene lost 0 bases, with 11 bases spanning the gap.

The chain couples TRBV15 to TRBJ2-7, with 8 bases matching TRBD1. The CDR3 covers 15 residues. Germline V gene lookup returns CDR1 LNHNV and CDR2 YYDKDF (reference sequence). V trimming: 5 bases; J trimming: 4 bases; junction bases outside the gene matches: 10. The CDR3 loop is CATSADRGYSYEQYF. The CDR3 DNA sequence: TGTGCCACCAGCGCTGACAGGGGTTATAGTTACGAGCAGTACTTC. Full variable domain (missing parts from reference TRBV15 and TRBJ2-7): DAMVIQNPRYQVTQFGKPVTLSCSQTLNHNVMYWYQQKSSQAPKLLFHYYDKDFNNEADTPDNFQSRRPNTSFCFLDIRSPGLGDTAMYLCATSADRGYSYEQYFGPGTRLTVT.

The CDR3 DNA sequence: TGTGCCAGTAGTCCCCGGCAGGGAGAGCAGTACTTC. Translating it yields CASSPRQGEQYF. The gene calls are TRBV19 and TRBJ2-7; maybe TRBD1 (5 bases). CDR1 and CDR2 (germline): LNHDA, SQIVND (reference sequence). This CDR3 is built from 12 residues. The V end was cut by 5 bases, the J end by 7 bases, with 12 bases between.

The chain combines TRBV5-1 with TRBJ2-6; D perhaps matches TRBD1 (5 bases). The germline CDR1 and CDR2 sequences are SGHRS and YFSETQ. V gave up 2 bases and J gave up 5 bases, with 8 bases separating them. The CDR3 contains 14 residues. The CDR3 is CASSLQDRANVLTF. Here the CDR3 DNA reads TGCGCCAGCAGCTTACAGGACCGGGCCAACGTCCTGACTTTC.

The chain is built from TRBV19 and TRBJ1-2, with TRBD1 matching 11 bases. The J segment lost 6 bases and the V segment lost 7 bases, leaving 10 bases of the junction unmatched. Germline V gene data show CDR1 as LNHDA and CDR2 as SQIVND (reference sequence). This CDR3 comprises 15 residues. The CDR3: CASNNHGQGADGYTF. Written as DNA, the CDR3 is TGTGCCAGTAACAACCATGGACAGGGGGCGGATGGCTACACCTTC.

The CDR3 coding sequence is TGTGCCAGCATGCAGAGCGGGATAAGGAATAATGAGCAGTTCTTC. Translation: CASMQSGIRNNEQFF. The rearrangement links TRBV27 to TRBJ2-1; 7 bases agree with TRBD2. Losses at the gene ends were 7 bases for V and 7 bases for J; bases not matched to a gene: 13. Looked up from germline, CDR1 is MNHEY and CDR2 is SMNVEV (reference sequence). This CDR3 is 15 amino acids long.

The CDR3 DNA is TGCGCCACCACTCCCCCCTTCCGTCAGCCCCAGCATTTT. This gives the protein CATTPPFRQPQHF. The chain uses TRBV10-1 and TRBJ1-5; D gene ambiguous. This CDR3 spans 13 amino acids. Germline V CDR1 and CDR2: WNHNN, SYGVQD (reference sequence). V was trimmed by 10 bases and J by 6 bases, leaving 16 bases between them.

This rearrangement joins TRBV11-2 to TRBJ1-4, with TRBD1 matching over 10 bases. V was clipped by 4 bases and J by 3 bases; unmatched bases: 5. The CDR3 totals 16 residues. The germline CDR1 and CDR2 sequences are SGHAT and FQNNGV. As DNA, the CDR3 is TGTGCCAGCAGCTACCGGGACAGGGGTTCTAATGAAAAACTGTTTTTT. Translated, it gives CASSYRDRGSNEKLFF.

V is TRBV19 and J is TRBJ2-3; the match to TRBD1 covers 10 bases. The CDR3 sequence is 14 residues long. Germline values: CDR1 LNHDA, CDR2 SQIVND (reference sequence). Trimming took 7 bases from V and 1 from J; bases not matched to a gene: 2. The CDR3 nucleotides are TGTGCCAGTAAAGACAGGGGGCGCACAGATACGCAGTATTTT. Protein sequence: CASKDRGRTDTQYF.

The chain is built from TRBV7-3 and TRBJ2-1; 10 nucleotides line up with TRBD2. The CDR3 covers 18 residues. V shed 1 base and J 6 bases; nucleotides not matched to a gene: 12. Germline CDR1 is SGHTA and CDR2 is FQGTGA. The CDR3 loop reads CASSLRSPTSGTGNEQFF. DNA for the CDR3: TGTGCCAGCAGCTTAAGGAGTCCCACTAGCGGGACCGGCAATGAGCAGTTCTTC.

The J gene is TRBJ1-2, the V gene TRBV6-4, with no clear D. CDR1 and CDR2 (germline): MRHNA, SNTAGT. CDR3 size: 15 residues. V lost 7 bases and J lost 4, with 19 bases in between. CDR3 DNA: TGTGCCAGCAAACCGACCTCAGCGGGAGGCTATGGCTACACCTTC. Amino acids: CASKPTSAGGYGYTF.

This chain links TRBV7-8 with TRBJ2-7; 11 bases match TRBD1. There are 14 residues in the CDR3. After removal of 3 bases from V and 10 bases from J, the junction contained 8 bases not matched to a gene. CDR1 and CDR2 (germline): SGHVS, FQNEAQ. CDR3 DNA sequence: TGTGCCAGCAGCTTCCCCGGGACAGGGGGAGACCAGTACTTC. It translates to CASSFPGTGGDQYF.

The chain couples TRBV7-3 to TRBJ2-5, with 8 nucleotides matching TRBD2. The V and J ends lost 5 bases and 2 bases, in that order; junction bases with no gene match: 1. This CDR3 is built from 13 residues. CDR1 is SGHTA and CDR2 is FQGTGA in the germline V gene. This CDR3 is CASSTSGQETQYF. The CDR3 bases are TGTGCCAGCAGCACTAGCGGACAAGAGACCCAGTACTTC.